The next 20 T cell receptor beta chains were all read from a single sample in a study of blood T cells in healthy people across ages. A sample-barcoded 5' primer and a J-beta primer mix were used in a second PCR of roughly 7 to 11 cycles. MiXCR, applied by TCRdb to the 5' RACE reads, yields one record per CDR3 protein. The sample has roughly 800,000 distinct CDR3 sequences, roughly 60% seen once. The sample consisted of blood. The receptor set was obtained from a man in his thirties or forties in good health.

The chain has TRBV4-3 and TRBJ1-4; 7 nucleotides agree with TRBD1. This CDR3 is built from 16 residues. Trimming at V came to 2 bases and at J to 4 bases, leaving 7 bases not matched to a gene. The V gene's germline CDR1 is LGHNA and CDR2 YSLEER. The CDR3 loop reads CASSQSPGQINEKLFF. The CDR3 DNA reads as TGCGCCAGCAGCCAATCACCGGGACAGATTAATGAAAAACTGTTTTTT.

Note on this clonotype: At one end the junction does not follow the germline gene, possibly because of a read error. The V gene is TRBV6-5, the J gene TRBJ2-3, with D possibly called TRBD1 or TRBD2 (5 bases each). This CDR3 is 16 amino acids long. CDR1 and CDR2 (germline): MNHEY, SVGAGI. CDR3 sequence reads: CASGYSPGLRLDTQYF. The CDR3 region has the DNA TGTGCCAGCGGTTACTCGCCGGGGCTTCGGCTAGATACGCAGTATTTT.

This clonotype has a handful of counts. The chain links TRBV20-1 to TRBJ1-5, with D perhaps matching TRBD1 (5 bases). Germline V gives CDR1 DFQATT, CDR2 SNEGSKA (reference sequence). There are 16 residues in the CDR3. V lost 6 bases and J lost 4, with 22 bases in between. The CDR3 loop is CSAAHLRDLINQPQHF. In nucleotides, the CDR3 is TGCAGTGCCGCCCATCTCAGGGACCTTATAAATCAGCCCCAGCATTTT.

This sequence joins TRBV12-3 or TRBV12-4 and TRBJ1-1; D may be TRBD1 (6 bases). The CDR3 spans 16 residues. Deletions cut 2 bases from V and 6 bases from J, with 19 bases between. For the CDR3, the DNA is TGTGCCAGCAGTTTAATTACAGGGAGGGTAGGTGCTGAAGCTTTCTTT. This codes for CASSLITGRVGAEAFF.

This clonotype turned up a few times. This chain links TRBV7-9 with TRBJ2-7; D is perhaps TRBD2 (5 bases). The germline gives CDR1 SEHNR, CDR2 FQNEAQ (reference sequence). Trimming pared 4 bases from V and 3 bases from J, leaving 10 bases between. The CDR3 length is 13 residues. CDR3 in DNA: TGTGCCAGCAGCTCCCGCGGGTACTACGAGCAGTACTTC. Protein product: CASSSRGYYEQYF.

The genes are TRBV5-1 and TRBJ2-5; D is undetermined. The CDR3 covers 14 residues. Deletions cut 4 bases from V and 2 bases from J, with 12 bases between. From germline, CDR1 is SGHRS and CDR2 YFSETQ. For the CDR3, the DNA is TGCGCCAGCAGCCCATTGAGACAACAAGAGACCCAGTACTTC. Translating gives CASSPLRQQETQYF.

The rearrangement joins TRBV6-5 to TRBJ2-7, with TRBD1 as a possible D gene (5 bases). The CDR3 is 15 amino acids. Trimming pared 2 bases from V and 2 bases from J, leaving 13 bases between. The V gene's germline CDR1 is MNHEY and CDR2 SVGAGI. As DNA, the CDR3 is TGTGCCAGCAGTTACGGCCCAGGGCTTACCTACGAGCAGTACTTC. Residues: CASSYGPGLTYEQYF.

This clonotype has only one observation. V is TRBV6-5 and J is TRBJ2-3, with TRBD1 as a possible D gene (5 bases). The CDR3 has 16 amino acids. Per germline, CDR1 MNHEY and CDR2 SVGAGI. The V and J ends lost 4 bases and 3 bases respectively, with 17 bases between them. The CDR3 sequence: CASSWLGREETDTQYF. CDR3 bases: TGTGCCAGCAGTTGGTTGGGGCGCGAAGAGACAGATACGCAGTATTTT.

Comment on this clonotype: The junction departs from germline at one end; a sequencing error may be responsible. CDR3 DNA sequence: TGTGCCAGCAGTTTATCAGGGACGGTTAGCTCCTGCGAGCAGTACTTC. It yields the protein CASSLSGTVSSCEQYF. V is TRBV12-3 or TRBV12-4 and J is TRBJ2-7; D is tentatively TRBD1 or TRBD2 (5 bases each). This CDR3 comprises 16 residues.

The V call is TRBV4-2, the J call TRBJ2-7; D possibly corresponds to TRBD2 (5 bases). V lost 3 bases and J 4 bases, leaving 22 bases between the germline ends. Per the germline V gene, CDR1 is LGHNA and CDR2 is YNFKEQ. CDR3 length: 17 residues. The CDR3, as DNA: TGTGCCAGCAGCCAGGCTGAGGGATTCGAGCGAGTTTACGAGCAGTACTTC. This sequence encodes CASSQAEGFERVYEQYF.

This clonotype appeared once. V and J are TRBV2 and TRBJ2-1; D may be TRBD2 (5 bases). This CDR3 contains 14 residues. Trimming took off 8 bases at V and 7 bases at J, with 18 bases between the two ends. CDR1 and CDR2 from the germline V gene are SNHLY and FYNNEI. CDR3: CASYGPSSGNEQFF. Here the CDR3 DNA reads TGTGCCAGCTATGGCCCGAGCTCGGGGAATGAGCAGTTCTTC.

The V and J genes are TRBV4-1 and TRBJ2-1; D unresolved. Germline CDR1 reads MGHRA; CDR2 reads YSYEKL. This CDR3 comprises 17 residues. Deletions cut 2 bases from V and 7 bases from J, with 21 bases between. In nucleotides, the CDR3 is TGCGCCAGCAGCCAATCCCTGGTTAGGTTTGGGGAAAATGAGCAGTTCTTC. This gives the protein CASSQSLVRFGENEQFF.

The chain couples TRBV20-1 to TRBJ2-3, with D maybe TRBD2 (6 bases). Germline V CDR1 and CDR2: DFQATT, SNEGSKA (reference sequence). The CDR3 extends over 18 amino acids. The V end lost 3 bases, the J end lost 0 bases, and 22 bases lay between the germline ends. The CDR3 loop is CSARTGERVGSSTDTQYF. Here the CDR3 DNA reads TGCAGTGCTAGGACGGGAGAACGGGTAGGATCTAGCACAGATACGCAGTATTTT.

The V gene is TRBV20-1, the J gene TRBJ2-5; no definite D call. TRBJ2-7 matches the DNA end more closely, so the J call is doubtful. Per the germline V gene, CDR1 is DFQATT and CDR2 is SNEGSKA (reference sequence). This CDR3 is 11 amino acids long. In DNA form, the CDR3 reads TGCAGTGCTGGAACCATCTCCGAGCAGTACTTC. It codes for CSAGTISEQYF.

This clonotype was detected only once. This chain joins TRBV20-1 and TRBJ2-1, with 10 bases identical to TRBD2. The CDR3 consists of 14 residues. Unmatched junction bases numbered 6, after V lost 0 bases and J lost 10 bases. The germline CDR1 and CDR2 sequences are DFQATT and SNEGSKA (reference sequence). The DNA for the CDR3 is TGCAGTGCTAGAGATCCCCTAGCGGGAGAGGAGCAGTTCTTC. Translated: CSARDPLAGEEQFF.

The V and J genes are TRBV2 and TRBJ2-1, with 7 nucleotides matching TRBD1. Germline values: CDR1 SNHLY, CDR2 FYNNEI. The ends lost 6 bases at V and 14 bases at J; junction bases unmatched: 7. CDR3 length equals 11 residues. The CDR3 DNA reads as TGTGCCAGCAGCGACAGGGTTTTGGAGTTCTTC. It is translated as CASSDRVLEFF. The full variable domain, its missing parts supplied by reference TRBV2 and TRBJ2-1, is EPEVTQTPSHQVTQMGQEVILRCVPISNHLYFYWYRQILGQKVEFLVSFYNNEISEKSEIFDDQFSVERPDGSNFTLKIRSTKLEDSAMYFCASSDRVLEFFGPGTRLTVL.

This chain links TRBV7-9 with TRBJ2-1, with D uncertain. This CDR3 spans 13 amino acids. Germline V gives CDR1 SEHNR, CDR2 FQNEAQ (reference sequence). V lost 2 bases, J lost 6 bases, and 8 bases lay in between. The DNA of the CDR3 is TGTGCCAGCAGCTTACCCATGAGCAATGAGCAGTTCTTC. Amino acids: CASSLPMSNEQFF.

This chain connects TRBV7-9 to TRBJ1-4, with 9 bases that match TRBD1. This CDR3 has 17 residues. J gave up 2 bases and V 5 bases, and 9 bases lay outside the gene matches. CDR1 and CDR2 from the germline V gene are SEHNR and FQNEAQ (reference sequence). The CDR3 sequence: CASSRTGDSLTNEKLFF. CDR3 DNA: TGTGCCAGCAGCCGGACAGGGGACAGTTTGACTAATGAAAAACTGTTTTTT.

The V call is TRBV7-9, the J call TRBJ1-2; the match to TRBD1 covers 7 bases. The V segment lost 4 bases and the J segment 4 bases; nucleotides outside the gene matches: 9. The CDR3 has 15 amino acids. Per the germline V gene, CDR1 is SEHNR and CDR2 is FQNEAQ (reference sequence). CDR3 in DNA: TGTGCCAGCAGCTCCGACTTGACAGGGCCCTATGGCTACACCTTC. It yields the protein CASSSDLTGPYGYTF.

This clonotype was detected a few times. The rearrangement joins TRBV7-9 to TRBJ1-1; no clear D gene. Trimming pared 6 bases from V and 1 base from J, leaving 3 bases between. The CDR3 extends over 11 amino acids. Germline lookup yields CDR1 SEHNR and CDR2 FQNEAQ (reference sequence). The CDR3 region is CASRQNTEAFF. Written as DNA, the CDR3 is TGTGCCAGCAGACAGAACACTGAAGCTTTCTTT.